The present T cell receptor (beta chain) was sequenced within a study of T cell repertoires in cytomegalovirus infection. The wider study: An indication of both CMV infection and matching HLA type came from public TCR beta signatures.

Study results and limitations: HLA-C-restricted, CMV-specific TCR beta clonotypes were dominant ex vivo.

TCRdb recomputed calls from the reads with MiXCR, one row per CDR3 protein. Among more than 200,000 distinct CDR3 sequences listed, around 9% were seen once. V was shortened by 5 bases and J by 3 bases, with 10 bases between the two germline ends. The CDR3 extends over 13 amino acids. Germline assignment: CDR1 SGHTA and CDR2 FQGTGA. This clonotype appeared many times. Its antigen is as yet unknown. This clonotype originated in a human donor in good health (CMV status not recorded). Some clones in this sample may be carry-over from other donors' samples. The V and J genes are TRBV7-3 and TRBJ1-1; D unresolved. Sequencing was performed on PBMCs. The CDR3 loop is CASSQRRDTEAFF. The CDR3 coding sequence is TGTGCCAGCAGCCAAAGACGGGACACTGAAGCTTTCTTT.